This T cell receptor (beta chain) was identified in a study of PD-L1 blockade in urothelial cancer. Study background: Most patients, twenty-five of 29, were males with bladder-origin cancer. Samples of blood were analyzed 3 weeks (second dose) and 6 weeks after treatment start.

Germline values: CDR1 SGHDT, CDR2 YYEEEE. V lost 0 bases and J lost 3, with 7 bases in between. The CDR3 has 14 amino acids. Synthetic spike-ins, TCR analog templates, were added into each PCR. Method: immunoSEQ multiplex PCR; TCRdb's copy keeps in-frame clones and lacks some. This sample carries tens of thousands of clones, 82% of them seen once, and the ten largest clones take roughly 9.5%. The gene calls are TRBV5-6 and TRBJ2-1; D gene uncertain. This specimen was PBMCs, taken around atezolizumab (anti-PD-L1) treatment. The sequence was collected from a man between 65 and 85 years old with urothelial cancer. In DNA, the CDR3 is TGTGCCAGCAGCTTGGTTGGAGACTACAATGAGCAGTTCTTC. Protein product: CASSLVGDYNEQFF.